The 20 T cell receptor beta chains below all came from one sample that was sequenced in a study of neurological immune-mediated disorders. TCRdb re-analysed the 5' RACE reads in MiXCR, keeping a single row per CDR3 protein. Of 30,000 to 45,000 distinct CDR3 sequences detected, about a tenth appear once; the ten largest clones hold roughly 6.6%. Sequencing input: PBMCs. All receptors come from a woman in her twenties or thirties with HTLV-1-associated myelopathy (HAM/TSP).

The table lists this clonotype with many counts. This sequence joins TRBV7-9 and TRBJ1-1; D may be TRBD1 (5 bases). The V gene's germline CDR1 is SEHNR and CDR2 FQNEAQ (reference sequence). The CDR3 spans 13 residues. V lost 5 bases to trimming and J lost 2 bases, with 9 bases between them. DNA of the CDR3: TGTGCCAGCAGCCTGGACACCAACACTGAAGCTTTCTTT. This codes for CASSLDTNTEAFF.

This clonotype was observed at least ten times. The chain uses TRBV6-1 and TRBJ1-1, with TRBD1 as a possible D gene (6 bases). Germline CDR1 is MNHNS and CDR2 is SASEGT. Between the trimmed V and J ends, which lost 0 bases and 0 bases, there was a span of 11 bases. The CDR3 extends over 16 amino acids. The CDR3, as DNA: TGTGCCAGCAGTGAAGCATCAGGGGTTCTGAACACTGAAGCTTTCTTT. Translating it yields CASSEASGVLNTEAFF.

This clonotype was recorded at least ten times. The chain couples TRBV7-2 to TRBJ1-3, with D maybe TRBD1 (5 bases). The CDR3 runs to 15 residues. V was shortened by 6 bases and J by 2 bases, with 14 bases between the two germline ends. Germline V gene lookup returns CDR1 SGHTA and CDR2 FQGNSA. Written as DNA, the CDR3 is TGTGCCAGCAGGAGCGGGGGTAATACTGGAAACACCATATATTTT. Amino acids: CASRSGGNTGNTIYF.

This clonotype was detected ten times or more. The chain links TRBV3-1 to TRBJ2-2; D could derive from TRBD1 or TRBD2 (5 bases each). This CDR3 spans 14 amino acids. V gave up 4 bases and J gave up 1 base, with 7 bases separating them. Germline CDR1 and CDR2: LGHDT and YNNKEL (reference sequence). The CDR3 loop reads CASSRDLNTGELFF. Written as DNA, the CDR3 is TGTGCCAGCAGCCGGGACCTGAACACCGGGGAGCTGTTTTTT.

This clonotype came up many times. The chain is built from TRBV12-3 or TRBV12-4 and TRBJ2-1, with 9 bases lining up with TRBD2. The V and J ends lost 5 bases and 4 bases, in that order; junction bases with no gene match: 9. CDR3 length: 16 residues. For the CDR3, the DNA is TGTGCCAGCAGTCCCCTCAGCGGGGGGCTGTACAATGAGCAGTTCTTC. This codes for CASSPLSGGLYNEQFF.

This clonotype was observed at least ten times. This chain joins TRBV2 and TRBJ2-2; D not certain. The CDR3 contains 14 residues. Germline V gene data show CDR1 as SNHLY and CDR2 as FYNNEI. V was cut by 4 bases and J by 4 bases, with 10 bases left in between. CDR3 loop: CASSVRSPTGELFF. CDR3 nucleotides: TGTGCCAGCAGTGTGCGGAGCCCCACCGGGGAGCTGTTTTTT.

Of note for this clonotype: The junction departs from the called germline gene at one end, perhaps through a read error. This chain joins TRBV20-1 and TRBJ1-1; D is ambiguous. Per germline, CDR1 DFQATT and CDR2 SNEGSKA (reference sequence). The CDR3 sequence is 13 residues long. Written as DNA, the CDR3 is TGCAGTGCCCGAACGAGTGGATGGCCTGAAGCCTTCTTT. Translated, it gives CSARTSGWPEAFF.

V usage is TRBV6-1 and J usage is TRBJ1-2, with 7 bases aligning to TRBD1. The CDR3 has 14 residues. Germline V gene sequence: CDR1 MNHNS, CDR2 SASEGT. V gave up 6 bases and J gave up 4 bases; unmatched junction bases: 8. This chain's CDR3 is CASSRQGPLYGYTF. The CDR3 nucleotides are TGTGCCAGCAGCAGACAGGGTCCTCTCTATGGCTACACCTTC.

This clonotype appeared many times. The chain is built from TRBV6-5 and TRBJ1-4; 10 bases line up with TRBD1. There are 15 residues in the CDR3. J gave up 2 bases and V 6 bases, and 3 bases lay outside the gene matches. Per germline, CDR1 MNHEY and CDR2 SVGAGI. CDR3: CASRGTGATNEKLFF. CDR3 sequence (DNA): TGTGCCAGCAGGGGGACAGGGGCGACTAATGAAAAACTGTTTTTT.

In this sample, this clonotype turned up many times. The genes are TRBV12-3 or TRBV12-4 and TRBJ1-5, with D possibly matching TRBD1 (6 bases). The V gene lost 10 bases and the J gene lost 4 bases, with 17 bases spanning the gap. The CDR3 runs 14 residues. The CDR3 protein is CATALGQSNQPQHF. In DNA, the CDR3 is TGTGCCACCGCCCTTGGACAGTCTAATCAGCCCCAGCATTTT.

In this sample, this clonotype turned up many times. The genes are TRBV10-2 and TRBJ1-2, with TRBD1 as a possible D gene (5 bases). The CDR3 is made up of 12 amino acids. V was cut by 6 bases and J by 5 bases, with 10 bases left in between. Germline loops: CDR1 WSHSY, CDR2 SAAADI. The CDR3 nucleotides read TGCGCCAGCAGCCGGGACGATTATGGCTACACCTTC. This sequence encodes CASSRDDYGYTF.

The chain joins TRBV7-2 to TRBJ1-1; no clear D gene. CDR3 size: 17 residues. V was shortened by 1 base and J by 0 bases, with 15 bases between the two germline ends. Germline CDR1 and CDR2: SGHTA and FQGNSA. In DNA, the CDR3 is TGTGCCAGCAGCTTAGTGGGCGGACGGACCATGAACACTGAAGCTTTCTTT. Encoded protein: CASSLVGGRTMNTEAFF.

Ten or more counts support this clonotype. The chain carries TRBV24-1 and TRBJ2-7; D is unclear. With 6 bases removed from V and 4 bases from J, the gap between germline ends came to 12 bases. CDR1 is KGHDR and CDR2 is SFDVKD in the germline V gene. This CDR3 is built from 13 residues. The CDR3 here is CATSRTGQYEQYF. CDR3 DNA: TGTGCCACCAGTCGTACCGGCCAGTACGAGCAGTACTTC.

By frequency in the sample, this clonotype is medium-sized. The chain uses TRBV20-1 and TRBJ2-5; no reliable D call. V was trimmed by 2 bases and J by 5 bases, leaving 3 bases between them. From germline, CDR1 is DFQATT and CDR2 SNEGSKA (reference sequence). The CDR3 loop spans 10 amino acids. CDR3 protein: CSARSETQYF. The DNA for the CDR3 is TGCAGTGCTAGAAGTGAGACCCAGTACTTC.

This clonotype was observed many times. The chain employs TRBV5-1 and TRBJ1-1, with TRBD1 as a possible D gene (5 bases). Germline assignment: CDR1 SGHRS and CDR2 YFSETQ. V was clipped by 3 bases and J by 2 bases, with 11 bases between them. The CDR3 has 14 amino acids. CDR3 coding DNA: TGCGCCAGCAGCTCAGGACACGGCAACACTGAAGCTTTCTTT. Protein: CASSSGHGNTEAFF. The full variable domain, in which reference TRBV5-1 and TRBJ1-1 provide the parts outside the CDR3, is KAGVTQTPRYLIKTRGQQVTLSCSPISGHRSVSWYQQTPGQGLQFLFEYFSETQRNKGNFPGRFSGRQFSNSRSEMNVSTLELGDSALYLCASSSGHGNTEAFFGQGTRLTVV.

This clonotype was detected many times. V is TRBV20-1 and J is TRBJ2-5; no clear D. This CDR3 region has 10 residues. The germline gives CDR1 DFQATT, CDR2 SNEGSKA (reference sequence). The ends were cut back, 0 bases at V and 4 bases at J, with 0 bases in the middle. CDR3 bases: TGCAGTGCTAGAGAAGAGACCCAGTACTTC. This encodes CSAREETQYF.

This clonotype was detected many times. The J gene is TRBJ1-1, the V gene TRBV12-3 or TRBV12-4, with 9 bases identical to TRBD1. V was pared by 0 bases and J by 5 bases, with 4 bases of the junction left unmatched. The CDR3 spans 15 residues. The CDR3 sequence is CASSLASGQGTEAFF. The DNA for the CDR3 is TGTGCCAGCAGTTTAGCGTCCGGACAGGGGACTGAAGCTTTCTTT.

This clonotype occurred many times. This chain connects TRBV11-2 to TRBJ2-2; D perhaps matches TRBD2 (5 bases). Trimming took 4 bases from V and 5 from J, leaving 14 bases between them. This CDR3 region has 15 residues. Germline CDR1 and CDR2: SGHAT and FQNNGV. This CDR3 is CASSWRSRETGELFF. The CDR3 nucleotides are TGTGCCAGCAGCTGGAGATCTCGGGAAACCGGGGAGCTGTTTTTT.

This clonotype is deemed medium-sized. The J gene is TRBJ2-1, the V gene TRBV6-2 or TRBV6-3; TRBD1 agrees at 10 bases. The CDR3 has 13 residues. Germline V lookup: CDR1 MNHEY, CDR2 SVGEGT. V lost 7 bases to trimming and J lost 9 bases; unmatched junction nucleotides: 6. DNA for the CDR3: TGTGCCAGCATTGGGACAGGGGCAATTGAGCAGTTCTTC. Protein sequence: CASIGTGAIEQFF.

This chain uses TRBV27 with TRBJ2-1, with TRBD1 as a possible D gene (5 bases). The length of the CDR3 is 21 residues. The germline CDR1 and CDR2 sequences are MNHEY and SMNVEV (reference sequence). V was cut by 7 bases and J by 8 bases, with 39 bases left in between. The CDR3 nucleotides are TGTGCCAGCATTTCACCCAGGGTGGCCTTCCCTCCCTATGTGTCCCCCGATGAGCAGTTCTTC. Protein: CASISPRVAFPPYVSPDEQFF.